The clone carrying this T cell receptor beta chain was detected only once. PCR used 60 Vbeta primers and 13 Jbeta primers. Here immunoSEQ multiplex PCR was the method, and the copy in TCRdb shows in-frame clones only, minus some. The data show 140,000 to 150,000 clones, about 80% seen once. Germline assignment: CDR1 MNHNS and CDR2 SASEGT. The CDR3 is made up of 15 amino acids. V lost 7 bases, J lost 5 bases, and 10 bases stayed unmatched. This specimen belongs to a study of cytomegalovirus exposure and HLA in healthy donors. Input material: PBMCs. The origin of this receptor is a woman aged 55-75 years in good health and CMV-seropositive. The chain couples TRBV6-1 to TRBJ2-5; 10 positions match TRBD2. This chain's CDR3 is CASNFLAGDQETQYF. CDR3 DNA: TGTGCCAGCAATTTCCTAGCGGGAGATCAGGAGACCCAGTACTTC.